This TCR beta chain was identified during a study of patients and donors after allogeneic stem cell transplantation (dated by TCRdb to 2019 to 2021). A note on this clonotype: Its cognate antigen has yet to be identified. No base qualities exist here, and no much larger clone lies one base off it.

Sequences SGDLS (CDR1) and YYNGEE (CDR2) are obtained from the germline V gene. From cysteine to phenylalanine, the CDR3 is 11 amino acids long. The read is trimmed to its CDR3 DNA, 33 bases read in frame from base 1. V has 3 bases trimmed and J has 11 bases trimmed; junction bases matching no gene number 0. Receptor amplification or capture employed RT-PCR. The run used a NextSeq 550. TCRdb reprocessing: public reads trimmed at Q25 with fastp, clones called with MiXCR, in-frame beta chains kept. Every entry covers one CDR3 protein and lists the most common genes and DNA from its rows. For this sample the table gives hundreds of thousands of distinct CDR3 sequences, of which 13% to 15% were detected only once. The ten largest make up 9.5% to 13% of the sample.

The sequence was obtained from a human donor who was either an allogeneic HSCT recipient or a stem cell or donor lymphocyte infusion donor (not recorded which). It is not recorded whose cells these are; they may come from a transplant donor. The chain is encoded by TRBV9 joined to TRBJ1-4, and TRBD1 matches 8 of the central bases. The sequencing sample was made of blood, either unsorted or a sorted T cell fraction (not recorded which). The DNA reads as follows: TGTGCCAGCAGCGGACAGGGGAAACTGTTTTTT. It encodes CASSGQGKLFF.